This T cell receptor beta chain is from a study of beta chain features in type 1 diabetes. The overall study: When patients were set against healthy donors, age, gender and cell yields were similar.

A word on this clone: The antigen is undetermined.

The CDR3 is made up of 14 amino acids. V was trimmed by 5 bases and J by 1 base, leaving 11 bases between them. CDR1 and CDR2 (germline): SEHNR, FQNEAQ (reference sequence). The entirety of the isolated RNA underwent reverse transcription, so expressed TCRB transcripts were sequenced. This table comes from immunoSEQ multiplex PCR, and its TCRdb copy is limited to in-frame clones, with some not included. This sample yields about 620,000 clones, of which about 16% are seen a single time; around 0.1% belongs to the top ten. The study, taken as a whole, reports: All four CD4+ subsets of Type 1 diabetes patients contained TCRB CDR3s that were moderately but significantly shorter. Patients and controls would share equally any PCR tilt toward shorter templates.

This chain joins TRBV7-9 and TRBJ1-1; tentative D call: TRBD1 (5 bases). The sequence derives from a man aged 18 to 30 in good health. Material for sequencing was naive CD4+ T cells from blood. The DNA of the CDR3 is TGTGCCAGCAGCCTGGCGGGGCAGAACACTGAAGCTTTCTTT. It encodes CASSLAGQNTEAFF.